The T cell receptor (beta chain) under discussion was sequenced for a study of shared clonotypes between healthy human individuals. Across the whole study: The plates for each donor numbered three CD4 naive, three CD4 memory, two CD8 naive and one CD8 memory. Overall study findings and caveats: Unshared clonotypes carried lower generation probabilities than those common to all four donors. Naive subsets generally exceeded memory subsets in estimated richness.

For this clone: Its antigen is undetermined.

The trim removed 0 bases at V and 6 bases at J, leaving 18 bases unmatched. Germline loops: CDR1 SGHNT, CDR2 YYREEE (reference sequence). This CDR3 spans 19 amino acids. Sequenced by immunoSEQ multiplex PCR; TCRdb stores in-frame clones only, minus some. Altogether almost 700,000 clones are present, roughly 94% being singletons, with the ten largest covering approximately 22%. The naive CD8 subset, CD45RO-negative cells positively selected for CCR7, excluded terminally differentiated effector memory CD45RA+ cells. Healthy HIV-negative adults with no recent acute infections or vaccinations were recruited as donors.

The source of this sequence is a man aged 25-45 years in good health. The chain links TRBV5-4 to TRBJ2-7; TRBD2 matches 10 bases. Sequenced input: naive CD8+ T cells sorted from blood. CDR3 loop: CASSLDAAGGPMRGGEQYF. DNA of the CDR3: TGTGCCAGCAGCTTGGATGCAGCGGGAGGGCCTATGAGGGGCGGCGAGCAGTACTTC.